These 27 T cell receptor beta chains came from one sample sequenced in a study of cytomegalovirus exposure and HLA in healthy donors. Amplification used 60 Vbeta primers and 13 Jbeta primers. The table came from immunoSEQ multiplex PCR; TCRdb's copy has only in-frame clones and leaves some out. Here the sample spans about 140,000 clones, approximately 80% being singletons. The specimen sequenced was PBMCs. Receptors were obtained from a woman in her thirties or forties in good health and CMV-seronegative.

The V and J genes are TRBV19 and TRBJ1-2, with a tentative D call TRBD1 (5 bases). This CDR3 has 16 amino acids. Germline CDR1 reads LNHDA; CDR2 reads SQIVND (reference sequence). Trimming pared 4 bases from V and 0 bases from J, leaving 15 bases between. CDR3 DNA: TGTGCCAGTAGTAACCAGGGTCAGCAGGCTAACTATGGCTACACCTTC. Amino acid sequence: CASSNQGQQANYGYTF.

This chain links TRBV11-2 with TRBJ2-7; D is undetermined. The CDR3 consists of 15 residues. V lost 4 bases and J lost 2, with 15 bases in between. The germline V gene has CDR1 SGHAT and CDR2 FQNNGV. Here the CDR3 DNA reads TGTGCCAGCAGCTACCTAAGCACAGAGACCTACGAGCAGTACTTC. Translating gives CASSYLSTETYEQYF.

This clone came up once. The chain couples TRBV2 to TRBJ1-6; 9 bases match TRBD1. This CDR3 has 15 amino acids. Unmatched junction bases numbered 6, after V lost 3 bases and J lost 9 bases. Germline CDR1 and CDR2: SNHLY and FYNNEI. The CDR3 loop is CASSDQGTGTSPLHF. The DNA of the CDR3 is TGTGCCAGCAGTGATCAGGGGACAGGGACTTCACCCCTCCACTTT. Full variable domain (missing parts from reference TRBV2 and TRBJ1-6): EPEVTQTPSHQVTQMGQEVILRCVPISNHLYFYWYRQILGQKVEFLVSFYNNEISEKSEIFDDQFSVERPDGSNFTLKIRSTKLEDSAMYFCASSDQGTGTSPLHFGNGTRLTVT.

The rearrangement uses TRBV7-8 and TRBJ2-7; TRBD1 aligns across 7 bases. CDR3 length: 16 amino acids. Trimming removed 4 bases from V and 3 bases from J; junction bases left unmatched: 12. The V gene's germline CDR1 is SGHVS and CDR2 FQNEAQ. The CDR3 sequence is CASSSFTGTAVYEQYF. For the CDR3, the DNA is TGTGCCAGCAGCTCGTTCACCGGGACAGCCGTCTACGAGCAGTACTTC.

V is TRBV10-3 and J is TRBJ2-5; 10 bases map to TRBD2. Germline values: CDR1 ENHRY, CDR2 SYGVKD. The CDR3 sequence is 18 residues long. With 3 bases clipped from V and 0 bases from J, the junction kept 10 bases outside the gene matches. The CDR3 loop reads CAISEISGGPQDQETQYF. CDR3 DNA sequence: TGTGCCATCAGTGAAATTAGCGGGGGGCCTCAGGACCAAGAGACCCAGTACTTC.

Turning to this clone: Sequence at one end of the junction differs from germline and may be a read error. This specimen includes other DNA sequences encoding the same CDR3. This rearrangement joins TRBV19 to TRBJ2-2; D is possibly TRBD1 (6 bases). The CDR3 runs to 17 residues. Per germline, CDR1 LNHDA and CDR2 SQIVND (reference sequence). CDR3 sequence: CASSIDPPPQGRGELFF. DNA for the CDR3: TGTGCCAGCAGTATAGACCCACCCCCACAGGGACGTGGGGAGCTGTTTTTT.

The rearrangement uses TRBV5-1 and TRBJ2-3; a weak D match, TRBD2 (6 bases). CDR3 length: 16 residues. CDR1 is SGHRS, CDR2 YFSETQ, per germline. V gave up 5 bases and J gave up 2 bases, with 18 bases separating them. The CDR3 loop is CASSHWAGSPTDTQYF. The CDR3 nucleotides are TGCGCCAGCAGTCATTGGGCGGGAAGCCCCACAGATACGCAGTATTTT.

The chain uses TRBV27 and TRBJ1-4; no firm D call. V lost 7 bases, J lost 13 bases, and 22 bases lay in between. CDR1 and CDR2 from the germline V gene are MNHEY and SMNVEV (reference sequence). CDR3 length: 14 residues. CDR3 bases: TGTGCCAGCACCCCCAGCGCGGGAACCCCCCGACTGTTTTTT. Its protein is CASTPSAGTPRLFF.

The gene calls are TRBV5-1 and TRBJ2-1, with a possible D match to TRBD2 (6 bases). Germline CDR1 SGHRS, CDR2 YFSETQ. The CDR3 runs 15 residues. The germline V and J ends were trimmed by 4 bases and 6 bases, with 17 bases remaining between them. The CDR3 DNA reads TGCGCCAGCAGCCTGGAGGACTGGAGGGGCAATGAGCAGTTCTTC. Residues: CASSLEDWRGNEQFF.

The chain links TRBV19 to TRBJ2-7; tentative D call: TRBD1 (6 bases). Looked up from germline, CDR1 is LNHDA and CDR2 is SQIVND (reference sequence). Trimming pared 4 bases from V and 3 bases from J, leaving 13 bases between. There are 14 residues in the CDR3. The CDR3 DNA sequence: TGTGCCAGTAGTACCGTGGACAGTAACTACGAGCAGTACTTC. Translating it yields CASSTVDSNYEQYF.

In its sample, this clone was seen a few times. The chain joins TRBV18 to TRBJ2-1; a possible D gene is TRBD1 (6 bases). This CDR3 comprises 16 residues. Between the trimmed V and J ends, which lost 2 bases and 4 bases, there was a span of 15 bases. Per germline, CDR1 KGHSH and CDR2 LQKENI. The CDR3 loop reads CASSPSRGLGYNEQFF. DNA for the CDR3: TGTGCCAGCTCACCATCTAGGGGGTTGGGGTACAATGAGCAGTTCTTC.

The chain carries TRBV7-9 and TRBJ2-3; 9 bases align to TRBD2. The CDR3 has 17 residues. Germline assignment: CDR1 SEHNR and CDR2 FQNEAQ (reference sequence). With V trimmed by 5 bases and J by 5 bases, 14 bases remained unmatched. The CDR3 nucleotides read TGTGCCAGCAGCCACCTGGGTAGCGGGAGAGTCCTAGATACGCAGTATTTT. Translating it yields CASSHLGSGRVLDTQYF.

The rearrangement joins TRBV6-6 to TRBJ1-6; 8 bases fit TRBD1. V gave up 2 bases and J gave up 8 bases; unmatched junction bases: 2. Per germline, CDR1 MNHNY and CDR2 SVGAGI (reference sequence). The CDR3 covers 14 residues. CDR3 residues: CASSYRTGYSPLHF. CDR3 coding DNA: TGTGCCAGCAGTTACAGGACAGGGTATTCACCCCTCCACTTT.

The chain recombines TRBV4-1 with TRBJ2-7; a weak D match, TRBD2 (6 bases). Per germline, CDR1 MGHRA and CDR2 YSYEKL. This CDR3 spans 16 amino acids. V was trimmed by 1 base and J by 0 bases, leaving 13 bases between them. This CDR3 reads CASSQAGRDSSYEQYF. CDR3 sequence (DNA): TGCGCCAGCAGCCAAGCAGGACGGGACTCCTCCTACGAGCAGTACTTC.

The chain couples TRBV13 to TRBJ2-2; a weak D match, TRBD1 (5 bases). Germline loops: CDR1 PRHDT, CDR2 FYEKMQ (reference sequence). Trimming stripped 2 bases from V and 3 bases from J, with 7 bases between. CDR3 length equals 14 residues. The CDR3 loop is CASSLRGYTGELFF. The CDR3 nucleotides read TGTGCCAGCAGCTTAAGGGGTTACACCGGGGAGCTGTTTTTT.

This chain's CDR3 is CASSWDRGYEQYF. The CDR3, as DNA: TGTGCCAGCAGTTGGGACAGGGGCTACGAGCAGTACTTC. The chain links TRBV28 to TRBJ2-7; 10 bases agree with TRBD1. Germline CDR1 and CDR2: MDHEN and SYDVKM. The CDR3 contains 13 residues. V shed 4 bases and J 3 bases; nucleotides not matched to a gene: 0.

The CDR3 nucleotides are TGTGCCAGCAGACCGGACAGGGCACATGGCTACACCTTC. It translates to CASRPDRAHGYTF. This chain connects TRBV6-1 to TRBJ1-2; TRBD1 matches 8 bases. The J segment lost 6 bases and the V segment lost 6 bases, leaving 6 bases of the junction unmatched. Looked up from germline, CDR1 is MNHNS and CDR2 is SASEGT. There are 13 residues in the CDR3.

The chain links TRBV19 to TRBJ1-5; D is perhaps TRBD1 (6 bases). Germline V lookup: CDR1 LNHDA, CDR2 SQIVND (reference sequence). Between the trimmed V and J ends, which lost 10 bases and 4 bases, there was a span of 14 bases. This CDR3 spans 13 amino acids. The chain's CDR3 is CATSTGKNQPQHF. In nucleotides, the CDR3 is TGTGCCACCTCGACAGGAAAAAATCAGCCCCAGCATTTT.

The rearrangement uses TRBV7-8 and TRBJ2-5, with 8 positions matching TRBD2. J lost 4 bases, V lost 2 bases, and 9 bases had no gene match. Germline V gene data show CDR1 as SGHVS and CDR2 as FQNEAQ. This CDR3 has 16 residues. The CDR3 DNA follows: TGTGCCAGCAGCTTAATGACGGGAGGGGCGGGAGAGACCCAGTACTTC. Its translation: CASSLMTGGAGETQYF.

The V and J genes are TRBV12-5 and TRBJ1-6; D unresolved. The CDR3 loop spans 13 amino acids. Germline loops: CDR1 LGHNT, CDR2 FRNRAP. Trimming shortened V by 1 base and J by 9 bases, and 7 bases separated the two germline ends. The CDR3 loop is CASGLARSSPLHF. In DNA, the CDR3 is TGTGCTAGTGGTTTGGCACGGAGTTCACCCCTCCACTTT.

V gene TRBV6-6 combines with J gene TRBJ1-1, with D uncertain. Deletions cut 6 bases from V and 5 bases from J, with 10 bases between. CDR1 and CDR2 from the germline V gene are MNHNY and SVGAGI (reference sequence). The length of the CDR3 is 12 residues. The CDR3 sequence: CASSHTGTEAFF. Written as DNA, the CDR3 is TGTGCCAGCAGCCACACGGGTACTGAAGCTTTCTTT.

The rearrangement joins TRBV7-6 to TRBJ1-4; a possible D gene is TRBD1 (6 bases). The CDR3 extends over 14 amino acids. Trimming pared 1 base from V and 5 bases from J, leaving 8 bases between. The germline CDR1 and CDR2 sequences are SGHVS and FNYEAQ. The CDR3 coding sequence is TGTGCCAGCAGCTTAGGGGGGGGCAATGAAAAACTGTTTTTT. It encodes CASSLGGGNEKLFF.

This clone has only a few counts. The rearrangement links TRBV6-4 to TRBJ2-7; D unclear. The CDR3 has 17 amino acids. V was shortened by 0 bases and J by 5 bases, with 20 bases between the two germline ends. CDR1 is MRHNA and CDR2 is SNTAGT in the germline V gene. DNA of the CDR3: TGTGCCAGCAGTGACTCTTTTTGTAGGATGTCGACAAACGAGCAGTACTTC. This translates into CASSDSFCRMSTNEQYF.

The chain is built from TRBV5-4 and TRBJ2-7, with 10 bases lining up with TRBD1. The V and J ends lost 4 bases and 3 bases, in that order; junction bases with no gene match: 4. The germline V gene has CDR1 SGHNT and CDR2 YYREEE (reference sequence). CDR3 size: 14 residues. Here the CDR3 reads CASSLDRGHYEQYF. CDR3 DNA: TGTGCCAGCAGCCTAGACAGGGGGCACTACGAGCAGTACTTC.

J is TRBJ2-1 and V is TRBV13; 13 bases are a match to TRBD2. V lost 2 bases to trimming and J lost 6 bases; unmatched junction nucleotides: 1. Germline CDR1 and CDR2: PRHDT and FYEKMQ (reference sequence). This CDR3 is built from 15 residues. The CDR3 DNA follows: TGTGCCAGCAGCTTAACTAGCGGGGGGGCCAATGAGCAGTTCTTC. Amino acid sequence: CASSLTSGGANEQFF.

This clone was seen just once. V usage is TRBV28 and J usage is TRBJ2-3; 7 nucleotides line up with TRBD1. There are 17 residues in the CDR3. V lost 6 bases, J lost 0 bases, and 12 bases stayed unmatched. Per the germline V gene, CDR1 is MDHEN and CDR2 is SYDVKM. The CDR3 protein is CASRYRDRDSSTDTQYF. The CDR3 DNA is TGTGCCAGCAGGTACCGGGACAGAGACTCTAGCACAGATACGCAGTATTTT.

This clone was found a few times. The rearrangement uses TRBV29-1 and TRBJ2-5; D not certain. Germline CDR1 is SQVTM and CDR2 is ANQGSEA. Trimming took off 4 bases at V and 3 bases at J, with 15 bases between the two ends. The CDR3 covers 14 residues. The CDR3 DNA reads TGCAGCGTTGGTATGAGGATAGCTAAAGAGACCCAGTACTTC. Protein: CSVGMRIAKETQYF.